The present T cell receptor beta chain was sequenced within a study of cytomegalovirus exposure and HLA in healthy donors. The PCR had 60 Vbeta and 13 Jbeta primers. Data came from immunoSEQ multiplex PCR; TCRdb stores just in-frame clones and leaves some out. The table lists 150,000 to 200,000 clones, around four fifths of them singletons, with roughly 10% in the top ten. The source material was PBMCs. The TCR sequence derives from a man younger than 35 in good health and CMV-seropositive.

The CDR3 DNA sequence: TGTGCCAGCAGTTTAACTAGCGGGATTATTCACGGCGAGCAGTACTTC. Protein product: CASSLTSGIIHGEQYF. This rearrangement joins TRBV28 to TRBJ2-7; TRBD2 matches 10 bases. In germline, CDR1 is MDHEN, CDR2 SYDVKM. J was trimmed by 6 bases and V by 2 bases; bases with no gene match: 10. The CDR3 consists of 16 residues. The full variable domain, with the rest looked up from reference TRBV28 and TRBJ2-7, is DVKVTQSSRYLVKRTGEKVFLECVQDMDHENMFWYRQDPGLGLRLIYFSYDVKMKEKGDIPEGYSVSREKKERFSLILESASTNQTSMYLCASSLTSGIIHGEQYFGPGTRLTVT.